The rows below give T cell receptor beta chains drawn from one sample of a study of naive and memory T cell subsets. TCRdb recomputed calls from the 5' RACE reads with MiXCR, one row per CDR3 protein. The sample gives about 62,000 distinct CDR3 sequences, less than 10% of which show up once; 19% is in the top ten. These receptors were obtained from a female donor in good health. The CDR3 runs from the conserved cysteine through the conserved F or W. D genes are given only for firm matches. Expanded clones get a size class; other rows say once, few or many, or leave the size out.

V	D	size	J	length	DNA	CDR3
TRBV14	NA	few	TRBJ1-2	16	TGTGCCAGCAGCCAGAGCCACGACCCCCATAACTATGGCTACACCTTC	CASSQSHDPHNYGYTF
TRBV5-4	TRBD1	few	TRBJ1-2	18	TGTGCCAGCAGCCCCCGGTACGGACAGGGGGTAGATCCGAATGGCTACACCTTC	CASSPRYGQGVDPNGYTF
TRBV6-5	NA	NA	TRBJ1-3	17	TGTGCCAGCAGTTACTCGAATCAGCCGAGCTCTGGAAACACCATATATTTT	CASSYSNQPSSGNTIYF
TRBV4-1	NA	many	TRBJ2-1	16	TGCGCCAGCAGCCAAGACGAGGCAGGGGATTACAATGAGCAGTTCTTC	CASSQDEAGDYNEQFF
TRBV5-6	NA	NA	TRBJ2-3	13	TGTGCCAGCAGCTCTTCCAGCACAGATACGCAGTATTTT	CASSSSSTDTQYF
TRBV14	NA	NA	TRBJ2-7	11	TGTGCCAGCAGCCACGGCTACGAGCAGTACTTC	CASSHGYEQYF
TRBV7-9	NA	few	TRBJ1-2	14	TGTGCCAGCAGAAGCCCTGGGGCCAGGTATGGCTACACCTTC	CASRSPGARYGYTF
TRBV12-3/TRBV12-4	NA	many	TRBJ1-1	14	TGTGCCAGCCAAATAGGCGGGGGGAACACTGAAGCTTTCTTT	CASQIGGGNTEAFF
TRBV12-3/TRBV12-4	TRBD1	NA	TRBJ2-1	15	TGTGCCAGCAGTCCGCGATACGACAGGGAGAATGAGCAGTTCTTC	CASSPRYDRENEQFF
TRBV20-1	TRBD2	NA	TRBJ2-7	16	TGCAGTGCTAGCAGACCTCACCGGGGGGGCTCCTACGAGCAGTACTTC	CSASRPHRGGSYEQYF
TRBV12-3/TRBV12-4	NA	NA	TRBJ2-2	16	TGTGCCAGCAGTTTACTACAGACGAGCTCATCCGGGGAGCTGTTTTTT	CASSLLQTSSSGELFF
TRBV29-1	NA	many	TRBJ1-2	16	TGCAGCGTTGAAGATTTGGAGGGGTCCTTGGAAGATGGCTACACCTTC	CSVEDLEGSLEDGYTF
TRBV14	NA	NA	TRBJ2-7	14	TGTGCCAGCAGCCAAGACTGGTTCTCCTACGAGCAGTACTTC	CASSQDWFSYEQYF
TRBV12-3/TRBV12-4	NA	NA	TRBJ1-5	14	TGTGCCAGCAGTTTAAGCATGAGGAATCAGCCCCAGCATTTT	CASSLSMRNQPQHF
TRBV20-1	NA	many	TRBJ2-7	13	TGCAGTGCCCCCCAGACAGGCTCCCATGAGCAGTACTTC	CSAPQTGSHEQYF
TRBV28	TRBD1	many	TRBJ2-5	15	TGTGCCAGCAGTTTAATGGGACAGGGCCTCCAGACCCAGTACTTC	CASSLMGQGLQTQYF
TRBV18	NA	NA	TRBJ1-5	15	TGTGCCAGCTCACCGGCGGTTACGCAAAATCAGCCCCAGCATTTT	CASSPAVTQNQPQHF
TRBV6-6	NA	many	TRBJ1-5	14	TGTGCCAGCAGTAAACAGGGTACGAATCAGCCCCAGCATTTT	CASSKQGTNQPQHF
TRBV28	TRBD1	NA	TRBJ2-3	15	TGTGCCAGCAGTTTAACAGGGGGTCGCACAGATACGCAGTATTTT	CASSLTGGRTDTQYF
TRBV30	NA	NA	TRBJ2-7	14	TGTGCCTGGAGTGTACTTGGAGGGGGGTACGAGCAGTACTTC	CAWSVLGGGYEQYF
TRBV19	NA	NA	TRBJ2-5	12	TGTGCCAGTAGCCAGACAGAAGAGACCCAGTACTTC	CASSQTEETQYF
TRBV30	TRBD2	NA	TRBJ2-3	17	TGTGCCTGGAGTCCTCCCCCCAGACTAGAGCGGGGTAATACGCAGTATTTT	CAWSPPPRLERGNTQYF
TRBV5-1	TRBD2	few	TRBJ2-7	14	TGCGCCAGCAGCCGACTAGCGAATCTGTGGGAGCAGTACTTC	CASSRLANLWEQYF
TRBV12-3/TRBV12-4	NA	NA	TRBJ2-7	14	TGTGCCAGCAGTTTCACCCATGGAACTTACGAGCAGTACTTC	CASSFTHGTYEQYF
TRBV20-1	TRBD2	NA	TRBJ2-1	17	TGCAGTGCTAGAGCTATAGCTTTGCGGGAGGCCTACAATGAGCAGTTCTTC	CSARAIALREAYNEQFF
TRBV5-1	TRBD2	few	TRBJ2-5	15	TGCGCCAGCAGCATACTAGCGGGCTTCCAAGAGACCCAGTACTTC	CASSILAGFQETQYF
TRBV5-1	NA	NA	TRBJ2-1	15	TGCGCCAGCAGCTTGGTTCAGGTTTTCTACAATGAGCAGTTCTTC	CASSLVQVFYNEQFF
TRBV27	TRBD1	many	TRBJ1-5	15	TGTGCCAGCAGGGTGGGGACAGATAGCAATCAGCCCCAGCATTTT	CASRVGTDSNQPQHF
TRBV5-1	NA	NA	TRBJ2-3	12	TGCGCCAGCAGCCCAGACACAGATACGCAGTATTTT	CASSPDTDTQYF
TRBV30	NA	many	TRBJ2-5	16	TGTGCCTGGAGTGTAAGGGGGTGGAAAACTTTAGAGACCCAGTACTTC	CAWSVRGWKTLETQYF
TRBV27	TRBD2	NA	TRBJ2-5	18	TGTGCCAGCAGTCGGGCGAGGGCTAGCGGGAGGATTCTAGAGACCCAGTACTTC	CASSRARASGRILETQYF
TRBV6-5	NA	many	TRBJ2-7	14	TGTGCCAGCAGTTACTCCGTCCCGATCTACGAGCAGTACTTC	CASSYSVPIYEQYF
TRBV4-1	NA	NA	TRBJ1-6	16	TGCGCCAGCAGCCAAGATGGGGGGCAGGGGAATTCACCCCTCCACTTT	CASSQDGGQGNSPLHF
TRBV30	TRBD1	NA	TRBJ1-1	13	TGTGCCGGGGGGACAGGGACAACAGGTGAAGCTTTCTTT	CAGGTGTTGEAFF
TRBV20-1	TRBD1	NA	TRBJ1-1	13	TGCAGTGCAATCCGGGACAGGGTCTCTGAAGTTTTCTTT	CSAIRDRVSEVFF
TRBV10-3	NA	few	TRBJ2-2	15	TGTGCCATCAGCGGTCCCCCCGGCTTGTTCGGGGAGCTGTTTTTT	CAISGPPGLFGELFF
TRBV20-1	TRBD1	NA	TRBJ2-7	14	TGCAGTGCTAGAGATAGCAGGGGGCGCAGCGAGCAGTACTTC	CSARDSRGRSEQYF
TRBV11-2	TRBD1	NA	TRBJ1-5	15	TGTGCCAGCAGCTTGGAGACAGGGGGCAATCAGCCCCAGCATTTT	CASSLETGGNQPQHF
TRBV20-1	NA	many	TRBJ1-5	13	TGCAGTGCTAGAGATCGGTGGAACGAGCCCCAGCATTTT	CSARDRWNEPQHF
TRBV2	NA	NA	TRBJ2-2	13	TGTGCCAGCAGTATTGGTAGGACCGGGGAGCTGTTTTTT	CASSIGRTGELFF
TRBV20-1	NA	many	TRBJ2-3	14	TGCAGTGCTAGAGATCAGGGGAGCACAGATACGCAGTATTTT	CSARDQGSTDTQYF